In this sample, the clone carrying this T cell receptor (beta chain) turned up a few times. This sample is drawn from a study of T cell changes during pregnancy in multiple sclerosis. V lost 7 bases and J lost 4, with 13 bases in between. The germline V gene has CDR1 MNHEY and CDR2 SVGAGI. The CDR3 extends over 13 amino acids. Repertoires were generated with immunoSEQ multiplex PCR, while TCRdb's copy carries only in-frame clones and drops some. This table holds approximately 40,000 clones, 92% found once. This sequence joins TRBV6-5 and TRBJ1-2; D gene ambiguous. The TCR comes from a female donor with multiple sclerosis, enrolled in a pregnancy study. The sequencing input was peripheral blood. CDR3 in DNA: TGTGCCAGCACATCAACGGCAGGCTATGGCTACACCTTC. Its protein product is CASTSTAGYGYTF.